This T cell receptor beta chain was captured in a study of T cell responses to AZD1222 COVID-19 vaccine. Study-wide results and caveats: Unmutated variant regions are reportedly the target of nearly half of TCRs that are spike-specific. The study found vaccine-associated CD4 TCRs spanning spike, dominant at 160-218 and 743-854. It was only 6 or 7 AZD1222 recipients who were seropositive at baseline.

About this clone: Antigen: not known.

From germline, CDR1 is KGHDR and CDR2 SFDVKD. This CDR3 comprises 18 residues. V lost 5 bases and J lost 0, with 19 bases in between. The assay was immunoSEQ multiplex PCR, and TCRdb's table has in-frame clones only and misses some. Seen here are 70,000 to 95,000 clones, more than 75% observed once, and the top ten hold 4.2%. This receptor was identified in an adult in good health. The sample was peripheral blood, taken on day 0 of AZD1222 vaccination. This sequence joins TRBV24-1 and TRBJ1-3; D is undetermined. CDR3 coding DNA: TGTGCCACCAGTGTATTTCCCGGACGGACGAGCTCTGGAAACACCATATATTTT. This gives the protein CATSVFPGRTSSGNTIYF.